Following are 15 T cell receptor beta chains from one sample sequenced in a study of technical replicates of blood from a few donors. Profiled with immunoSEQ multiplex PCR; TCRdb holds only in-frame clones, not every one. The sample shows 55,000 to 75,000 clones, around 95% of them seen only once. Sequencing input: T cells isolated from PBMCs. The receptors shown here come from a human donor in good health.

The CDR3 reads CASSARLAGVDTQYF. The CDR3 nucleotides read TGTGCCAGCAGTGCTCGACTAGCGGGAGTGGATACGCAGTATTTT. The chain carries TRBV2 and TRBJ2-3; 12 bases fit TRBD2. This CDR3 contains 15 residues. CDR1 SNHLY and CDR2 FYNNEI come from the germline V gene. The V segment lost 4 bases and the J segment 6 bases; nucleotides outside the gene matches: 5.

The CDR3 protein is CASSVQGVGTEAFF. The CDR3 nucleotides are TGTGCCAGCAGCGTACAGGGGGTTGGCACTGAAGCTTTCTTT. The chain has TRBV2 and TRBJ1-1; 8 nucleotides agree with TRBD1. The germline V gene has CDR1 SNHLY and CDR2 FYNNEI. This CDR3 has 14 residues. The J segment lost 4 bases and the V segment lost 6 bases, leaving 7 bases of the junction unmatched.

The chain employs TRBV28 and TRBJ2-7, with a possible D match to TRBD1 (6 bases). Trimming took off 4 bases at V and 0 bases at J, with 13 bases between the two ends. The CDR3 length is 15 residues. Germline V lookup: CDR1 MDHEN, CDR2 SYDVKM. In DNA, the CDR3 is TGTGCCAGCAGTTCGGCGGCAGGGGTCTCCTACGAGCAGTACTTC. This sequence encodes CASSSAAGVSYEQYF.

The J gene is TRBJ1-1, the V gene TRBV19, with D tentatively TRBD1 (6 bases). V dropped 7 bases and J dropped 1 base, with 19 bases sitting between them. The germline V gene has CDR1 LNHDA and CDR2 SQIVND (reference sequence). The CDR3 sequence is 16 residues long. CDR3 nucleotides: TGTGCCAGTAACCCGAAGCTGGGACACAGGAACACTGAAGCTTTCTTT. It specifies CASNPKLGHRNTEAFF.

The chain recombines TRBV5-4 with TRBJ2-5, with D perhaps TRBD2 (5 bases). V lost 1 base, J lost 1 base, and 8 bases lay in between. Germline V lookup: CDR1 SGHNT, CDR2 YYREEE (reference sequence). CDR3 length: 14 amino acids. CDR3 sequence reads: CASSLTSAQETQYF. CDR3 coding DNA: TGTGCCAGCAGCTTGACTAGTGCCCAAGAGACCCAGTACTTC. Drawing the rest from reference TRBV5-4 and TRBJ2-5, the complete variable domain is ETGVTQSPTHLIKTRGQQVTLRCSSQSGHNTVSWYQQALGQGPQFIFQYYREEENGRGNFPPRFSGLQFPNYSSELNVNALELDDSALYLCASSLTSAQETQYFGPGTRLLVL.

V usage is TRBV10-3 and J usage is TRBJ2-7, with 7 bases that match TRBD2. The germline V gene has CDR1 ENHRY and CDR2 SYGVKD. The CDR3 contains 14 residues. V gave up 6 bases and J gave up 2 bases; unmatched junction bases: 7. CDR3 coding DNA: TGTGCCATCAGCCCCGGACTAGGGACCTACGAGCAGTACTTC. Protein: CAISPGLGTYEQYF.

The chain uses TRBV13 and TRBJ1-2; D may be TRBD1 (6 bases). With 2 bases removed from V and 3 bases from J, the gap between germline ends came to 10 bases. The germline V gene has CDR1 PRHDT and CDR2 FYEKMQ (reference sequence). This CDR3 is 14 amino acids long. This chain's CDR3 is CASSLKDSHYGYTF. Written as DNA, the CDR3 is TGTGCCAGCAGCTTAAAGGACAGCCACTATGGCTACACCTTC.

The rearrangement links TRBV29-1 to TRBJ1-2; D gene ambiguous. The CDR3 totals 11 residues. Germline V gene sequence: CDR1 SQVTM, CDR2 ANQGSEA. V was pared by 4 bases and J by 2 bases, with 5 bases between. CDR3 DNA: TGCAGCGTTGTGGAGAACTATGGCTACACCTTC. Amino acid sequence: CSVVENYGYTF. The whole variable domain, remainder taken from reference TRBV29-1 and TRBJ1-2, is SAVISQKPSRDICQRGTSLTIQCQVDSQVTMMFWYRQQPGQSLTLIATANQGSEATYESGFVIDKFPISRPNLTFSTLTVSNMSPEDSSIYLCSVVENYGYTFGSGTRLTVV.

This sequence joins TRBV29-1 and TRBJ1-1; no firm D call. V was shortened by 7 bases and J by 7 bases, with 13 bases between the two germline ends. Germline loops: CDR1 SQVTM, CDR2 ANQGSEA. The CDR3 sequence is 11 residues long. CDR3 bases: TGCAGCGCTCTTATGACACTTGAAGCTTTCTTT. This codes for CSALMTLEAFF.

The V call is TRBV9, the J call TRBJ1-1; 7 bases are a match to TRBD1. V was clipped by 3 bases and J by 0 bases; unmatched bases: 2. The CDR3 sequence is 14 residues long. Per germline, CDR1 SGDLS and CDR2 YYNGEE. The CDR3 protein is CASSGGQLNTEAFF. The CDR3 DNA reads TGTGCCAGCAGCGGGGGACAGTTGAACACTGAAGCTTTCTTT.

The rearrangement joins TRBV4-1 to TRBJ2-7; D possibly corresponds to TRBD1 (7 bases). In germline, CDR1 is MGHRA, CDR2 YSYEKL. Trimming left V 3 bases short and J 6 bases short, with 18 bases between. The CDR3 covers 15 residues. CDR3 sequence reads: CASSHPTGTLREQYF. Written as DNA, the CDR3 is TGCGCCAGCAGCCACCCGACAGGGACTCTGCGCGAGCAGTACTTC.

The chain combines TRBV11-3 with TRBJ2-2, with 10 positions matching TRBD2. Germline CDR1 is SGHNT and CDR2 is YENEEA. V shed 4 bases and J 4 bases; nucleotides not matched to a gene: 6. CDR3 length: 16 residues. Written as DNA, the CDR3 is TGTGCCAGCAGCTACTTTAGCGGGAGGCCCACCGGGGAGCTGTTTTTT. Translation: CASSYFSGRPTGELFF. Full variable domain (outside the CDR3, taken from reference TRBV11-3 and TRBJ2-2): EAGVVQSPRYKIIEKKQPVAFWCNPISGHNTLYWYLQNLGQGPELLIRYENEEAVDDSQLPKDRFSAERLKGVDSTLKIQPAELGDSAVYLCASSYFSGRPTGELFFGEGSRLTVL.

J is TRBJ1-2 and V is TRBV7-9; 9 bases are a match to TRBD1. The CDR3 runs to 13 residues. CDR1 and CDR2 from the germline V gene are SEHNR and FQNEAQ (reference sequence). V lost 3 bases and J lost 10; bases outside the gene matches: 6. This chain's CDR3 is CASSLGTGLDYTF. In nucleotides, the CDR3 is TGTGCCAGCAGCTTGGGGACAGGGCTTGACTACACCTTC.

This clone occurred once. The V call is TRBV10-3, the J call TRBJ1-1; tentatively, D is TRBD1 (6 bases). CDR3 length: 17 amino acids. V lost 1 base and J lost 5, with 20 bases in between. The germline CDR1 and CDR2 sequences are ENHRY and SYGVKD. CDR3 loop: CAISEFTYTQGETEAFF. Written as DNA, the CDR3 is TGTGCCATCAGTGAGTTTACATATACACAGGGAGAAACTGAAGCTTTCTTT.

V gene TRBV29-1 combines with J gene TRBJ2-3; maybe TRBD2 (6 bases). This CDR3 contains 14 residues. V was trimmed by 4 bases and J by 0 bases, leaving 11 bases between them. Germline lookup yields CDR1 SQVTM and CDR2 ANQGSEA. CDR3 in DNA: TGCAGCGTTGTCCTAGCGTGGAGCACAGATACGCAGTATTTT. Translation gives CSVVLAWSTDTQYF.